Below, one T cell receptor beta chain is given with its context. This entry comes from a study of blood T cell repertoires in COVID-19. Study details: The origin of the acute and convalescent COVID-19 samples was the United States, Italy and Spain.

Clones were sequenced by immunoSEQ multiplex PCR, and TCRdb holds only the in-frame ones, with some missing. The profile shows roughly 200,000 clones, around 88% of them singletons. Specimen: peripheral blood. This sequence originates from a man aged 40-50 years with active or convalescent COVID-19.

CDR3 sequence: CASSAGTGTSSYEQYF. CDR3 coding DNA: TGTGCCAGCAGCGCCGGGACAGGGACCAGCTCCTACGAGCAGTACTTC. The gene calls are TRBV7-8 and TRBJ2-7, with 9 positions matching TRBD1. Germline CDR1 and CDR2: SGHVS and FQNEAQ. This CDR3 has 16 amino acids. J gave up 0 bases and V 5 bases, and 8 bases lay outside the gene matches.